This T cell receptor (beta chain) was recorded in a study of shared clonotypes between healthy human individuals. Generated by immunoSEQ multiplex PCR, the TCRdb table keeps only in-frame clones and is missing some. The repertoire has some 450,000 clones, roughly 80% of them found once; the top ten carry around 12%. The receptor's source is a woman between 40 and 50 years old in good health. Some clones in this sample may be carry-over from other donors' samples. What was sequenced was PBMCs.

The CDR3 nucleotides are TGCGCCAGCAGCCAGGACCCGGCGGGCAAAAACATTCAGTACTTC. Its translation: CASSQDPAGKNIQYF. V gene TRBV5-1 combines with J gene TRBJ2-4, with D perhaps TRBD2 (5 bases). The V end was cut by 4 bases, the J end by 3 bases, with 14 bases between. CDR1 is SGHRS, CDR2 YFSETQ, per germline. The CDR3 sequence is 15 residues long. Full variable domain (rest looked up from reference TRBV5-1 and TRBJ2-4): KAGVTQTPRYLIKTRGQQVTLSCSPISGHRSVSWYQQTPGQGLQFLFEYFSETQRNKGNFPGRFSGRQFSNSRSEMNVSTLELGDSALYLCASSQDPAGKNIQYFGAGTRLSVL.